This is a list of T cell receptor beta chains from one sample in a study of graft-versus-host responses after intestinal transplantation. Their antigen targets remain unknown. Profiled with immunoSEQ multiplex PCR; TCRdb holds only in-frame clones, not every one. The sample records 60,000 to 80,000 clones, 90% being singletons. Sequenced here: unstimulated CD8+ T cells sorted from spleen or lymph node cells, sampled before intestinal transplant. These receptors all stem from a human donor who received an intestinal transplant. CDR3s leave out the opening cysteine and the closing phenylalanine or tryptophan. Each record gives: CDR3 protein, CDR3 length, V gene.

CDR3aa: ASSPISVGQGGETQY
len: 15
v_gene: TRBV2

CDR3aa: ASMGGATNEKLF
len: 12
v_gene: TRBV27

CDR3aa: ASTKDSYGYT
len: 10
v_gene: TRBV9

CDR3aa: ASSEAARDTQY
len: 11
v_gene: TRBV2

CDR3aa: ASSSTATNEKLF
len: 12
v_gene: TRBV13

CDR3aa: ATGRGIYEQY
len: 10
v_gene: TRBV7-9

CDR3aa: ASSDSKSTDTQY
len: 12
v_gene: TRBV4-1

CDR3aa: ASSLERKETQY
len: 11
v_gene: TRBV5-6

CDR3aa: ASSLVGTSDSTDTQY
len: 15
v_gene: TRBV11-2

CDR3aa: ASSQPGGEQY
len: 10
v_gene: TRBV6-6

CDR3aa: ASSLKTGMNTEAF
len: 13
v_gene: TRBV5-1

CDR3aa: ASSLILGNTIY
len: 11
v_gene: TRBV7-9

CDR3aa: ASSLGESTVNEQF
len: 13
v_gene: TRBV7-7

CDR3aa: ASSKTSWVGDEQF
len: 13
v_gene: TRBV21-1

CDR3aa: ASSLGRSSSYEQY
len: 13
v_gene: TRBV7-2

CDR3aa: ASSPGTGPLDEQY
len: 13
v_gene: TRBV7-9

CDR3aa: ASTLGGNGYT
len: 10
v_gene: TRBV5-6

CDR3aa: ASSGKTTGVYEQY
len: 13
v_gene: TRBV7-9

CDR3aa: ASTQSGTPSPGTQY
len: 14
v_gene: TRBV10-1

CDR3aa: ASTLIAGGDTQY
len: 12
v_gene: TRBV7-8

CDR3aa: ASTPSYSNQPQH
len: 12
v_gene: TRBV27

CDR3aa: ASSHGTGGVGGYT
len: 13
v_gene: TRBV5-4

CDR3aa: ASSLVGGPTSTDTQY
len: 15
v_gene: TRBV11-2

CDR3aa: ASSLTGVSYEQY
len: 12
v_gene: TRBV5-1

CDR3aa: ASRIWTGMNTEAF
len: 13
v_gene: TRBV19

CDR3aa: ASTKLSYEQY
len: 10
v_gene: TRBV6-5

CDR3aa: ASSAPGLAYEQY
len: 12
v_gene: TRBV6-5

CDR3aa: ASSWGDQGSYEQY
len: 13
v_gene: TRBV5-4

CDR3aa: ASSESSGSGNTIY
len: 13
v_gene: TRBV10-2

CDR3aa: ASSARGQGYGYT
len: 12
v_gene: TRBV9

CDR3aa: ASSFPSGSTNEKLF
len: 14
v_gene: TRBV5-6

CDR3aa: ASSLAGESYEQY
len: 12
v_gene: TRBV5-1

CDR3aa: SVGRAGFVYEQY
len: 12
v_gene: TRBV29-1

CDR3aa: ASSIASGGVQY
len: 11
v_gene: TRBV19

CDR3aa: ASSPGISNEQY
len: 11
v_gene: TRBV7-9

CDR3aa: ASSQEGNIAYEQY
len: 13
v_gene: TRBV4-1

CDR3aa: ASRLGGGANVLT
len: 12
v_gene: TRBV27

CDR3aa: ASSFGGGDGYT
len: 11
v_gene: TRBV27

CDR3aa: ASSVGPPLNEQY
len: 12
v_gene: TRBV9

CDR3aa: ASSLGQGAWYEQY
len: 13
v_gene: TRBV27

CDR3aa: ASSIPDLAPQH
len: 11
v_gene: TRBV19

CDR3aa: ASSVAPDYGVIEQY
len: 14
v_gene: TRBV9

CDR3aa: ASTLGQGAYEQY
len: 12
v_gene: TRBV11-2

CDR3aa: ASSISSGGTQETQY
len: 14
v_gene: TRBV9

CDR3aa: ASTEGLYGYT
len: 10
v_gene: TRBV7-9

CDR3aa: ASSWGQGGTEAF
len: 12
v_gene: TRBV13

CDR3aa: ASSEGLSYEQY
len: 11
v_gene: TRBV6-1

CDR3aa: ASSSGGTEAF
len: 10
v_gene: TRBV9

CDR3aa: ASSVQDSSYEQY
len: 12
v_gene: TRBV19

CDR3aa: ASSTPTGRAGWGGYT
len: 15
v_gene: TRBV21-1

CDR3aa: ASSVEGGTGTYGYT
len: 14
v_gene: TRBV9

CDR3aa: ASRMGTGSSYEQY
len: 13
v_gene: TRBV19

CDR3aa: ASSLGTSGPYEQY
len: 13
v_gene: TRBV5-6

CDR3aa: ASSYTGGTEAF
len: 11
v_gene: TRBV11-1